The clone carrying this T cell receptor beta chain was picked up a small number of times. Antigen: not known. This entry comes from a study of CD8+ T cells in alopecia areata. Across the whole study: Tofacitinib was given for 6 to 18 months, then stopped for 6 months. Notes on the study in general: Clarity of TCR sharing across patients fell short of that in mice, possibly HLA-related. Elevated clonality characterized lesional scalp relative to normal scalp, particularly in alopecia totalis/universalis.

Patients with alopecia areata provided lesional scalp punch biopsies as well as peripheral blood. It was cDNA, reverse transcribed from extracted RNA, that served as the sequencing template. Assay used: immunoSEQ multiplex PCR; TCRdb lists only in-frame clones, some missing. This sample has approximately 180,000 clones, with 63% found just once. This CDR3 has 14 residues. Trimming left V 4 bases short and J 5 bases short, with 16 bases between. The germline V gene has CDR1 SGHRS and CDR2 YFSETQ. This TCR came from a human donor with alopecia areata. The sample was CD4+ T cells sorted from blood, taken at week 0. This chain joins TRBV5-1 and TRBJ2-7, with D possibly being TRBD1 (6 bases). CDR3 in amino acids: CASSLGQTGHEQYF. Written as DNA, the CDR3 is TGCGCCAGCAGCCTCGGACAGACGGGCCACGAGCAGTACTTC.